This T cell receptor (beta chain) was observed in a study of blood T cell repertoires in COVID-19. The overall study: The analysed material was cDNA or gDNA that came from T cells, B-cell-depleted T cells, or PBMCs.

Per the authors' pipeline: Amplification of reference gene primers was used by the study to estimate nucleated cell counts. Clones were read by immunoSEQ multiplex PCR, and TCRdb kept only the in-frame ones, dropping some. The V and J calls and clone size are taken from that table; D and trimming were inferred from the DNA. Of about 89,000 clones listed, around three quarters are singletons. The CDR3 covers 14 residues. Germline-derived CDR1 and CDR2 are PRHDT and FYEKMQ (reference sequence). Losses at the gene ends were 5 bases for V and 4 bases for J; bases not matched to a gene: 4. Comment on this clone: Distinct nucleotide sequences in the sample also encode this CDR3.

The chain carries TRBV13 and TRBJ2-7; 11 bases are a match to TRBD1. The source is a woman older than 75 with acute or convalescent COVID-19. Material: peripheral blood. The CDR3 region has the DNA TGTGCCAGCAGCCCCCGGGACAGGGGGTACGAGCAGTACTTC. It encodes CASSPRDRGYEQYF.